The clone carrying this T cell receptor (beta chain) was picked up one time. Antigen unknown. This entry comes from a study of a mutant IDH1 vaccine in newly diagnosed glioma. Study as a whole: Vaccination started 4-6 weeks after radiotherapy alone, or with temozolomide cycles.

Study-level findings and limits: There seemed to be no relation between pseudoprogression and changes in top peripheral T cell clonotypes.

Measured with immunoSEQ multiplex PCR; TCRdb has only the in-frame clones, and not every one. Of tens of thousands of clones listed, around 85% were seen once; the top ten hold 4.3%. Time point defined: week 47, end of study. The content of each vaccine dose was 300 ug of mutant IDH1 20-mer peptide, and topical imiquimod accompanied it. Patients had eight vaccinations, in weeks 1, 3, 5, 7, 11, 15, 19 and 23. Each of the donors came in with new WHO grade 3 or 4 astrocytomas that were IDH1-mutant and ATRX-lost. The germline V and J ends were trimmed by 0 bases and 7 bases, with 22 bases remaining between them. Germline-derived CDR1 and CDR2 are LGHNA and YNFKEQ. CDR3 length: 18 amino acids.

The chain recombines TRBV4-2 with TRBJ2-1, with D possibly being TRBD1 or TRBD2 (6 bases each). The TCR comes from a woman younger than 45 with glioma. Some clones in this sample may be carry-over from other donors' samples. Source: PBMCs, taken from a glioma patient whose treatment included an IDH1 peptide vaccine. The CDR3 DNA sequence: TGTGCCAGCAGCCAAGATCGGGGGCGGCCACCCTTTCGGAATGAGCAGTTCTTC. Amino acids: CASSQDRGRPPFRNEQFF.